This TCR beta chain is drawn from a study of cytomegalovirus exposure and HLA in healthy donors. It was with 60 Vbeta and 13 Jbeta primers that the PCR ran. Using immunoSEQ multiplex PCR, the repertoire was profiled, and TCRdb retains in-frame clones only, with some absent. The sample records approximately 91,000 clones, about 89% being singletons. Broader study findings: A later analysis by the authors found several of the most significant clusters apparently linked to common viral pathogens. Beyond CMV serostatus, there was no information to go on about immune exposure. Some 150 TCR beta chains were listed as cytomegalovirus-associated.

About this clone: Its antigen is not known.

Sequencing used PBMCs. The TCR originated in a man aged 30-40 years in good health and CMV-seropositive.

The CDR3 protein is CASSSPGTYEQYF. The CDR3 DNA reads TGTGCCAGCAGCTCCCCAGGGACTTACGAGCAGTACTTC. The chain links TRBV11-2 to TRBJ2-7; D is perhaps TRBD2 (6 bases). V was cut by 4 bases and J by 4 bases, with 11 bases left in between. The V gene's germline CDR1 is SGHAT and CDR2 FQNNGV. This CDR3 contains 13 residues.